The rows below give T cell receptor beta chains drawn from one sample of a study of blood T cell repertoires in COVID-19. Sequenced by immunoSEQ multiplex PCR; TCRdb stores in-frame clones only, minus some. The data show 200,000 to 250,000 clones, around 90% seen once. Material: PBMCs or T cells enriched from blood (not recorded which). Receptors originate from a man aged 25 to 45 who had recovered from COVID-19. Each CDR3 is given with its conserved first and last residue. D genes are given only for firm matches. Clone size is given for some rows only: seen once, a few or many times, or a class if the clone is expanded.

cdr3_nt: TGTGCCAGCAGCTTAGCGACAGGGTTATTTGACCAAGAGACCCAGTACTTC
cdr3_aa: CASSLATGLFDQETQYF
clone_size: -
d_call: TRBD1
j_call: TRBJ2-5
cdr3_length: 17
v_call: TRBV7-9

cdr3_nt: TGTGCCAGTAGGCCGGGACTAGCGGACTACAATGAGCAGTTCTTC
cdr3_aa: CASRPGLADYNEQFF
clone_size: -
d_call: TRBD2
j_call: TRBJ2-1
cdr3_length: 15
v_call: TRBV11-2

cdr3_nt: TGTGCCAGCAGTTTATCGGGGACAGTGTACAATGAGCAGTTCTTC
cdr3_aa: CASSLSGTVYNEQFF
clone_size: -
d_call: TRBD1
j_call: TRBJ2-1
cdr3_length: 15
v_call: TRBV28

cdr3_nt: TGTGCCAGCAGCTTCGATCCGGGACAGGGGCTCTACGAGCAGTACTTC
cdr3_aa: CASSFDPGQGLYEQYF
clone_size: -
d_call: TRBD1
j_call: TRBJ2-7
cdr3_length: 16
v_call: TRBV7-2

cdr3_nt: TGTGCCAGTAGAAAAAGTCAGGGACAGTATAGCAATCAGCCCCAGCATTTT
cdr3_aa: CASRKSQGQYSNQPQHF
clone_size: -
d_call: TRBD1
j_call: TRBJ1-5
cdr3_length: 17
v_call: TRBV19

cdr3_nt: TGTGCCAGCAGCTTAACCGACAGGGCAGAGACCCAGTACTTC
cdr3_aa: CASSLTDRAETQYF
clone_size: -
d_call: TRBD1
j_call: TRBJ2-5
cdr3_length: 14
v_call: TRBV5-8

cdr3_nt: TGTGCCAGCAGCTTAGGGGGCAGCTATGGCTACACCTTC
cdr3_aa: CASSLGGSYGYTF
clone_size: -
d_call: -
j_call: TRBJ1-2
cdr3_length: 13
v_call: TRBV11-1

cdr3_nt: TGTGCCAGCATTTTTCCAGCGGGGGAAGAGACCCAGTACTTC
cdr3_aa: CASIFPAGEETQYF
clone_size: -
d_call: TRBD2
j_call: TRBJ2-5
cdr3_length: 14
v_call: TRBV6-5

cdr3_nt: TGTGCCAGCAGCCGAAGGACTGCTTACGAGCAGTACTTC
cdr3_aa: CASSRRTAYEQYF
clone_size: -
d_call: -
j_call: TRBJ2-7
cdr3_length: 13
v_call: TRBV27

cdr3_nt: TGTGCCAGCTCACCAAGCGCCGGGTCCACAGATACGCAGTATTTT
cdr3_aa: CASSPSAGSTDTQYF
clone_size: -
d_call: -
j_call: TRBJ2-3
cdr3_length: 15
v_call: TRBV18

cdr3_nt: TGTGCCACCAGGATTACGGGACAGCTGCGGGTTGGCTACACCTTC
cdr3_aa: CATRITGQLRVGYTF
clone_size: -
d_call: TRBD1
j_call: TRBJ1-2
cdr3_length: 15
v_call: TRBV15

cdr3_nt: TGTGCCAGCAGTTTTACAGGGGCGGTGAACACTGAAGCTTTCTTT
cdr3_aa: CASSFTGAVNTEAFF
clone_size: few
d_call: TRBD1
j_call: TRBJ1-1
cdr3_length: 15
v_call: TRBV6-5

cdr3_nt: TGTGCCTGGAGTTTCAGGGGCAGCTTTTACTTC
cdr3_aa: CAWSFRGSFYF
clone_size: -
d_call: -
j_call: TRBJ2-7
cdr3_length: 11
v_call: TRBV30

cdr3_nt: TGTGCCAGCAGCTTACTATTGGGGGGGTCCAATCAGCCCCAGCATTTT
cdr3_aa: CASSLLLGGSNQPQHF
clone_size: -
d_call: -
j_call: TRBJ1-5
cdr3_length: 16
v_call: TRBV5-4

cdr3_nt: TGCGCCAGCAGCTTACTAGATAATTCTAATGAGCAGTTCTTC
cdr3_aa: CASSLLDNSNEQFF
clone_size: -
d_call: -
j_call: TRBJ2-1
cdr3_length: 14
v_call: TRBV5-1

cdr3_nt: TGTGCCAGCAGCTCCAGGACACCGGGACTAGCGGGGGCCCCCTCCTACGAGCAGTACTTC
cdr3_aa: CASSSRTPGLAGAPSYEQYF
clone_size: -
d_call: TRBD2
j_call: TRBJ2-7
cdr3_length: 20
v_call: TRBV7-6

cdr3_nt: TGTGCCAGCTCACCCCAGGGGCCCCTACTAGCCAAAAACATTCAGTACTTC
cdr3_aa: CASSPQGPLLAKNIQYF
clone_size: -
d_call: -
j_call: TRBJ2-4
cdr3_length: 17
v_call: TRBV18

cdr3_nt: TGTGCCAGCGGACAGGGGGGAAACATTCAGTACTTC
cdr3_aa: CASGQGGNIQYF
clone_size: once
d_call: TRBD1
j_call: TRBJ2-4
cdr3_length: 12
v_call: TRBV2

cdr3_nt: TGTGCCAGCAGAGGGACAGTCCCCTATGGCTACACCTTC
cdr3_aa: CASRGTVPYGYTF
clone_size: -
d_call: TRBD1
j_call: TRBJ1-2
cdr3_length: 13
v_call: TRBV6-5

cdr3_nt: TGTGCCAGCAGCGTAGCAGGGAACACTGAAGCTTTCTTT
cdr3_aa: CASSVAGNTEAFF
clone_size: -
d_call: -
j_call: TRBJ1-1
cdr3_length: 13
v_call: TRBV9

cdr3_nt: TGTGCCAGTAGCCTCGGCGGGGGGAATAGGGCCGGGGAGCTGTTTTTT
cdr3_aa: CASSLGGGNRAGELFF
clone_size: -
d_call: TRBD2
j_call: TRBJ2-2
cdr3_length: 16
v_call: TRBV19

cdr3_nt: TGTGCCAGCAGTTTATTGGGGGGGGGCGGTACAGATACGCAGTATTTT
cdr3_aa: CASSLLGGGGTDTQYF
clone_size: -
d_call: -
j_call: TRBJ2-3
cdr3_length: 16
v_call: TRBV27

cdr3_nt: TGTGCCAGCAGTTACTCAGGGACAGGCTACGAGCAGTACTTC
cdr3_aa: CASSYSGTGYEQYF
clone_size: -
d_call: TRBD1
j_call: TRBJ2-7
cdr3_length: 14
v_call: TRBV6-5

cdr3_nt: TGTGCCAGCAGCAAGACAAGTTTTATCCGAACGCCGAACACCGGGGAGCTGTTTTTT
cdr3_aa: CASSKTSFIRTPNTGELFF
clone_size: -
d_call: -
j_call: TRBJ2-2
cdr3_length: 19
v_call: TRBV7-9

cdr3_nt: TGTGCCAGTAGCGGAATGACAGAAAATAGCAATCAGCCCCAGCATTTT
cdr3_aa: CASSGMTENSNQPQHF
clone_size: -
d_call: -
j_call: TRBJ1-5
cdr3_length: 16
v_call: TRBV19

cdr3_nt: TGTGCCAGCAGCATACCTACAGGGGGCCAAAATGAAAAACTGTTTTTT
cdr3_aa: CASSIPTGGQNEKLFF
clone_size: -
d_call: TRBD1
j_call: TRBJ1-4
cdr3_length: 16
v_call: TRBV7-9